This T cell receptor (beta chain) was sequenced for a study of beta chain features in type 1 diabetes (dated by TCRdb to the late 2010s). About the study as a whole: Mean age, gender distribution, total cell number and subset yield were not different between patients and healthy donors. The study compared TCRB repertoires of sorted circulating CD4+ T cell subsets between recently diagnosed type 1 diabetes patients and matched healthy donors. Naive and central memory subsets were obtained from all 30 or so donors, but regulatory and stem cell-like memory subsets were isolated from only 8 patients and 8 healthy donors. Across all samples, 90 million to 130 million sorted cells were examined, and cell number per subset correlated strongly with RNA yield. The paper as a whole reports these results and caveats: Shorter templates might be favored by PCR, yet because patient and control samples were amplified and corrected together, any such skew would affect both groups equally. Naive, central memory and regulatory TCRB repertoires appeared to be more similar among patients than among healthy donors. A moderate but significant shortening of TCRB CDR3 length was observed in type 1 diabetes patients in all four CD4+ subsets. At VDJ recombination sites, patients with type 1 diabetes made fewer insertions and deleted more nucleotides, a pattern implying thymic rearrangement abnormalities. Only small numbers of individuals were included in the HLA sub-analyses, which left unresolved whether HLA type had any influence on TCRB rearrangement. Sequencing cDNA rather than genomic DNA could over-represent highly expressing activated cells, although activation and CD3 levels did not differ between groups.

Reading from cysteine to phenylalanine, the CDR3 counts 16 amino acids. Only the CDR3 DNA stays, 48 bases, in frame from base 1. The CDR1 and CDR2 encoded by the germline V gene (reference sequence) are MNHEY and SMNVEV. V loses 5 bases, J loses 3 bases, and the germline ends lie 17 bases apart. As concerns this clone: The antigen this receptor binds is unknown. No base quality values were provided; no much bigger clone lies one nucleotide off.

A single peripheral blood draw of around 100 mL on average was collected from each donor into heparinised tubes. Naive, central memory, regulatory and stem cell-like memory CD4+ T cells were sorted on a BD FACSAria II using a panel including CD45RO, CCR7, CD25, CD127, CD95 and CD27. Purity was above 98% for every sorted population. PBMCs were isolated right away by Lymphoprep density gradient centrifugation and were stained directly, without culture. To minimize batch effects, samples were stained and sorted in pairs, one healthy donor with one patient per experiment. All of the isolated RNA was reverse transcribed with the High Capacity cDNA Reverse Transcription Kit, so expressed TCRB transcripts were sequenced. Deep immunoSEQ sequencing was applied to naive, central memory and regulatory T cell samples, giving an average of about 3.6 million total reads per sample. Sorted cells were lysed in RLT buffer, and RNA was extracted using DNase-treated RNeasy Micro or Mini kits according to cell number. Each cell subset was processed separately to prevent cross-contamination, with patient and healthy donor samples processed together. TCRB sequences were amplified from cDNA with the immunoSEQ multiplex PCR, producing 87-bp fragments spanning the CDR3 region. Sequencing of the amplicons was performed on the Illumina HiSeq platform. The authors processed their data as follows. PCR bias was corrected computationally using synthetic template baselines, and reads within Hamming distance 2 were collapsed, with unmergeable singletons discarded. Reads were aligned to IMGT to assign V, D and J genes, CDR3 length, and insertions or deletions at six rearrangement sites. Clonotype counts were normalized to sorted cell number within each subset before computing true diversity and Gini coefficients with the tcR R package. The overlap coefficient, calculated on TCRB nucleotide sequences, was used to measure repertoire sharing. Held by TCRdb, this immuneACCESS table contains in-frame sequences only and omits some clones. Under half of the omission traces to an unresolved V gene where checked; the cause of the rest is unknown. V and J calls and clone size are as listed in that table; D and trimming were resolved from the DNA. The sample profile shows about 370,000 clones; around 10% of them were found once. The top ten constitute roughly 0.6% of the sample.

Sequenced input: central memory CD4+ T cells from blood. The rearrangement joined TRBV27 to TRBJ2-1; the D gene identity is not certain. This sequence was found in a man under 40 with type 1 diabetes. In nucleotides, the sequence is TGTGCCAGCAGTGGGTCCGGACCCCCGGTCTACAATGAGCAGTTCTTC. Translation gives CASSGSGPPVYNEQFF.